This T cell receptor beta chain stems from a study of T cell repertoires in cytomegalovirus infection. Overall study findings and caveats: Using cumulative public TCR beta family frequency, the authors identified those who carried CMV together with the relevant HLA. Across the ex vivo response, the dominant clonotypes were HLA-C-restricted CMV-specific TCR beta clonotypes.

CDR3 length: 15 residues. The V segment lost 3 bases and the J segment 6 bases; nucleotides outside the gene matches: 7. From germline, CDR1 is DFQATT and CDR2 SNEGSKA (reference sequence). This clonotype was recorded a few times. Its specificity is not known. MiXCR, applied by TCRdb to the reads, yields one record per CDR3 protein. The table records more than 250,000 distinct CDR3 sequences, around 25% of them present only once. The chain combines TRBV20-1 with TRBJ1-6; 8 bases line up with TRBD1. The origin of this receptor is a human donor in good health (CMV status not recorded). Some clones in this sample may be carry-over from other donors' samples. Sequencing was performed on cultured PBMCs, taken from culture after CMV antigen stimulation. CDR3 DNA: TGCAGTGCTAGCCGGGACAGGTGGGGTAATTCACCCCTCCACTTT. Protein: CSASRDRWGNSPLHF.